This TCR beta chain was recorded in a study of blood T cell repertoires in COVID-19 (TCRdb year 2020). Some background on the complete study: Samples from collaborators originated in the United States, Italy and Spain and spanned both the acute and convalescent phases of COVID-19. The prospective study material was composed of cDNA or gDNA derived from T cells, B-cell-depleted T cells, or PBMCs. Deeply sampled blood TCRbeta repertoires from subjects exposed to, actively infected with, or recovered from COVID-19 were included in the dataset. The repertoires were released in a freely available public database meant as a resource for research on the immune response to SARS-CoV-2. The samples were drawn from two sources: the first 160 participants of the ongoing ImmuneRACE study, and 950 to 1,500 subjects contributed by 6 global collaborators. Sample metadata almost always included a de-identified subject ID, COVID-19 status, age in years and sex. Where available, HLA class I and class II types were taken from metadata supplied by the sample provider and were not determined by assay-based typing.

Comments on this clone: Its antigen is still unknown. Base qualities are not recorded, but no much larger clone differs from it by a single base.

In the prospective study, participants were roughly 18 to 95 years old, resided in about two dozen geographic areas of the United States, and were enrolled through a virtual design. In the prospective study, cohorts were assigned on the basis of participant-reported clinical history obtained from a screening survey and a study questionnaire. In the prospective study, whole blood, serum and a nasopharyngeal or oropharyngeal swab were collected from each participant by mobile phlebotomists. Prospective study participants could optionally give additional blood draws and questionnaires over an approximately 2-month period. Before DNA extraction, blood samples from the prospective study were shipped at room temperature or frozen. Results the study describes overall, beyond this receptor: Clinical and demographic metadata were provided uncurated, with the amount varying by source and participant.

The CDR3 runs 15 amino acids, cysteine and phenylalanine included. Kept here is only the CDR3 DNA, which spans 45 bases and is read in frame from base 1. The junction shows trimming of 6 bases on V and 1 base on J, and the gene matches do not reach 7 bases of it. According to the germline V gene (reference sequence), CDR1 reads MNHEY and CDR2 reads SMNVEV. The immunoSEQ Assay, a bias-controlled multiplex PCR, was used to amplify TCRbeta CDR3 regions from genomic DNA. The study's own analysis went as follows. The number of nucleated cells in each sample was estimated by amplification of reference gene primers within the assay. Sequence reads were collapsed and filtered to measure the absolute abundance of every unique TCRbeta CDR3 rearrangement. For each sample, productive Simpson clonality was calculated as the square root of Simpson's diversity index over productive rearrangements. As stored in TCRdb, this immuneACCESS dataset retains in-frame rearrangements with V and J assigned. A fraction of the clones does not appear; measured against another copy, unresolved V genes explain less than half of the discrepancy, and the remainder lacks a known reason. The V and J calls and clone size are taken from that table; D and trimming were inferred from the DNA. The sample profile shows some 380,000 clones; 88% of them were found once. The ten most abundant clones make up more than 2% of the sample.

The V gene is TRBV27 and the J gene is TRBJ1-1; TRBD1 matches 8 bases in the middle. Sequenced material: PBMCs or T cells enriched from blood (not recorded which). The sequence was collected from a woman between 35 and 50 years old with acute COVID-19. The CDR3 region: CASRLRQGPNTEAFF. The DNA reads as follows: TGTGCCAGCAGACTTCGACAGGGGCCGAACACTGAAGCTTTCTTT.